This TCR beta chain was recovered during a study of shared clonotypes between healthy human individuals. In the study overall: Donor composition was a couple of women and a few men, aged 18 to 49.

The CDR3 runs 13 residues. CDR1 MNHNY and CDR2 SVGAGI come from the germline V gene (reference sequence). V lost 10 bases and J lost 5, with 17 bases in between. DNA input for the unsorted PBMC replicate PCRs was about 270 ng, 25,000 to 30,000 T cell genomes. Assay used: immunoSEQ multiplex PCR; TCRdb lists only in-frame clones, some missing. Among about 520,000 clones listed, around 73% were seen once. The chain uses TRBV6-6 and TRBJ2-5; possible D gene TRBD2, 5 bases. This TCR derives from a woman in her 40s in good health. Some clones in this sample may be carry-over from other donors' samples. The sequencing sample was made of PBMCs. The CDR3 spells CAISRGLGETQYF. DNA for the CDR3: TGTGCCATCAGCCGGGGATTAGGGGAGACCCAGTACTTC.